These 16 T cell receptor beta chains share one sample of origin, sequenced in a study of shared clonotypes between healthy human individuals. Clones were sequenced by immunoSEQ multiplex PCR, and TCRdb holds only the in-frame ones, with some missing. The sample has under 1,900,000 clones; 98% are singletons. Sequences were obtained from naive CD4+ T cells sorted from blood. As for subset: CD45RA+ positively selected. The receptors here all came from a man aged 25 to 45 in good health.

Remarks on this clone: This specimen includes other DNA sequences encoding the same CDR3. The gene calls are TRBV2 and TRBJ1-5; 7 nucleotides align to TRBD1. The CDR3 length is 14 residues. Germline V gives CDR1 SNHLY, CDR2 FYNNEI. V shed 3 bases and J 6 bases; nucleotides not matched to a gene: 5. The CDR3 region is CASSDLQGSQPQHF. The CDR3 DNA is TGTGCCAGCAGTGATTTACAGGGGAGTCAGCCCCAGCATTTT.

The V call is TRBV7-9, the J call TRBJ2-3; D is unclear. V lost 5 bases and J 6 bases, leaving 9 bases between the germline ends. The germline V gene encodes CDR1 SEHNR and CDR2 FQNEAQ (reference sequence). The CDR3 spans 12 residues. The CDR3 DNA reads TGTGCCAGCAGCCCCAGCCTGGATACGCAGTATTTT. Translated: CASSPSLDTQYF.

V and J are TRBV28 and TRBJ2-7; D is unresolved. Trimming removed 10 bases from V and 2 bases from J, with 18 bases in between. The CDR3 consists of 14 residues. The germline CDR1 and CDR2 sequences are MDHEN and SYDVKM. CDR3 region: CATNEGLATYEQYF. DNA for the CDR3: TGTGCCACCAACGAAGGTCTGGCGACCTACGAGCAGTACTTC.

The genes are TRBV29-1 and TRBJ2-1; D perhaps matches TRBD1 (5 bases). CDR1 and CDR2 (germline): SQVTM, ANQGSEA. This CDR3 is built from 14 residues. The V end lost 1 base, the J end lost 2 bases, and 9 bases lay between the germline ends. CDR3 protein: CSVEAGLAYNEQFF. Here the CDR3 DNA reads TGCAGCGTTGAAGCAGGGTTAGCCTACAATGAGCAGTTCTTC.

This clone showed up just once. The gene calls are TRBV6-5 and TRBJ2-7, with D maybe TRBD2 (5 bases). Per germline, CDR1 MNHEY and CDR2 SVGAGI. This CDR3 contains 15 residues. Trimming took 0 bases from V and 3 from J, leaving 12 bases between them. CDR3 loop: CASSYSGQAGYEQYF. CDR3 DNA sequence: TGTGCCAGCAGTTACTCCGGCCAGGCGGGCTACGAGCAGTACTTC.

The chain couples TRBV7-9 to TRBJ2-3, with 7 bases fitting TRBD2. The junction had 7 bases not matched to a gene; V was cut back by 5 bases and J by 2 bases. CDR1 SEHNR and CDR2 FQNEAQ come from the germline V gene (reference sequence). CDR3 length equals 15 residues. As DNA, the CDR3 is TGTGCCAGCAGCCTCAGCGGGGAATTCACAGATACGCAGTATTTT. Amino acids: CASSLSGEFTDTQYF.

This clone came up once. The rearrangement links TRBV19 to TRBJ1-1; weak D call: TRBD1 (6 bases). This CDR3 contains 17 residues. V lost 8 bases and J lost 6, with 28 bases in between. CDR1 and CDR2 (germline): LNHDA, SQIVND (reference sequence). In DNA form, the CDR3 reads TGTGCCAGTGGTGGGGACCAACCTGGACAGTGGGGTGCTGAAGCTTTCTTT. Its translation is CASGGDQPGQWGAEAFF.

This clone was observed a handful of times. The sample holds other DNA sequences that translate to the same CDR3. This chain connects TRBV6-5 to TRBJ1-5, with 9 nucleotides matching TRBD1. The J segment lost 4 bases and the V segment lost 3 bases, leaving 4 bases of the junction unmatched. CDR1 and CDR2 (germline): MNHEY, SVGAGI. The CDR3 contains 15 residues. CDR3 in amino acids: CASSYSGTGNQPQHF. CDR3 in DNA: TGTGCCAGCAGTTATTCCGGGACAGGGAATCAGCCCCAGCATTTT.

This chain connects TRBV29-1 to TRBJ1-1, with D unresolved. The CDR3 extends over 13 amino acids. The ends were cut back, 5 bases at V and 5 bases at J, with 15 bases in the middle. Per germline, CDR1 SQVTM and CDR2 ANQGSEA. The CDR3 loop reads CSVSKPPGTEAFF. In DNA form, the CDR3 reads TGCAGCGTTTCCAAACCCCCCGGTACTGAAGCTTTCTTT.

The V call is TRBV5-5, the J call TRBJ1-1; a weak D match, TRBD1 (5 bases). The V gene lost 2 bases and the J gene lost 10 bases, with 12 bases spanning the gap. CDR3 length equals 12 residues. Germline-derived CDR1 and CDR2 are SGHKS and YYEKEE (reference sequence). The DNA for the CDR3 is TGTGCCAGCAGCTTCCGTGACAGAGGAGCTTTCTTT. It is translated as CASSFRDRGAFF.

This chain connects TRBV29-1 to TRBJ1-1; 7 nucleotides match TRBD1. Trimming at V came to 5 bases and at J to 1 base, leaving 1 base not matched to a gene. The CDR3 has 12 residues. Germline CDR1 and CDR2: SQVTM and ANQGSEA. CDR3 DNA sequence: TGCAGCGTTCACAGGGGGAACACTGAAGCTTTCTTT. This codes for CSVHRGNTEAFF.

The rearrangement uses TRBV2 and TRBJ1-2, with unresolved D. This CDR3 has 13 residues. Per the germline V gene, CDR1 is SNHLY and CDR2 is FYNNEI. V lost 6 bases and J 0 bases, leaving 8 bases between the germline ends. This CDR3 is CASSGIANYGYTF. The CDR3 DNA sequence: TGTGCCAGCAGCGGGATAGCTAACTATGGCTACACCTTC.

The chain recombines TRBV15 with TRBJ2-7, with D perhaps TRBD1 or TRBD2 (5 bases each). V gave up 0 bases and J gave up 1 base, with 10 bases separating them. The germline V gene has CDR1 LNHNV and CDR2 YYDKDF (reference sequence). CDR3 length equals 15 residues. CDR3 DNA: TGTGCCACCAGCAGAGAGTATGGGGGATCCTACGAGCAGTACTTC. Encoded protein: CATSREYGGSYEQYF.

The V gene is TRBV5-6, the J gene TRBJ2-3; D not resolved. Germline V gene lookup returns CDR1 SGHDT and CDR2 YYEEEE. The CDR3 has 15 residues. Trimming took off 0 bases at V and 6 bases at J, with 14 bases between the two ends. The CDR3 DNA reads as TGTGCCAGCAGCTTGGCAGGTCTTCCCACGGATACGCAGTATTTT. It is translated as CASSLAGLPTDTQYF.

The chain has TRBV5-1 and TRBJ2-1; TRBD2 aligns across 10 bases. The germline V gene encodes CDR1 SGHRS and CDR2 YFSETQ. The CDR3 spans 15 residues. The trim removed 4 bases at V and 2 bases at J, leaving 3 bases unmatched. CDR3 DNA sequence: TGCGCCAGCAGCACGGGACTAGCGACCTACAATGAGCAGTTCTTC. Translation gives CASSTGLATYNEQFF.

This rearrangement joins TRBV10-2 to TRBJ2-3; no clear D gene. Germline loops: CDR1 WSHSY, CDR2 SAAADI. The CDR3 is 12 residues long. The germline V and J ends were trimmed by 5 bases and 6 bases, with 9 bases remaining between them. CDR3 sequence reads: CASSPARDTQYF. CDR3 coding DNA: TGCGCCAGCAGTCCCGCCCGGGATACGCAGTATTTT.